These T cell receptor beta chains were read from a single sample in a study of regulatory T cells in long-lasting Graves disease. TCRdb re-analysed the multiplex PCR reads in MiXCR, keeping a single row per CDR3 protein. The sample has about 500,000 distinct CDR3 sequences, 16% seen once. These same records also appear under a second study, on T cells in Graves' hyperthyroidism and ophthalmopathy.

This material consisted of peripheral blood mononuclear cells (PBMCs), taken at new diagnosis, from a patient treated with antithyroid drugs. These receptors originate from a man between 40 and 49 years old with Graves disease. Each CDR3 is given with its conserved first and last residue. The order of the fields is clone size, J gene, D gene, V gene, CDR3 protein, CDR3 DNA. D genes are given only for firm matches. Clone size, where shown, is once, few, many, or a class for clones that have expanded.

clone_size: many
j_call: TRBJ1-6
d_call: NA
v_call: TRBV25-1
cdr3_aa: CASRTTNNSPLHF
cdr3_nt: TGTGCCAGCAGGACAACTAATAATTCACCCCTCCACTTT

clone_size: many
j_call: TRBJ2-2
d_call: TRBD2
v_call: TRBV5-6
cdr3_aa: CASSLSYSGSSDGELFF
cdr3_nt: TGTGCCAGCAGCTTGAGTTATAGCGGGAGTTCTGACGGGGAGCTGTTTTTT

clone_size: many
j_call: TRBJ2-1
d_call: TRBD1
v_call: TRBV28
cdr3_aa: CASSSSGQGYNEQFF
cdr3_nt: TGTGCCAGCAGTAGCTCGGGACAGGGATACAATGAGCAGTTCTTC

clone_size: few
j_call: TRBJ2-1
d_call: NA
v_call: TRBV14
cdr3_aa: CASSQVRQDEQFF
cdr3_nt: TGTGCCAGCAGCCAAGTACGCCAAGATGAGCAGTTCTTC

clone_size: many
j_call: TRBJ1-1
d_call: NA
v_call: TRBV6-2/TRBV6-3
cdr3_aa: CASRGWANTEAFF
cdr3_nt: TGTGCCAGCAGGGGGTGGGCGAACACTGAAGCTTTCTTT

clone_size: many
j_call: TRBJ2-1
d_call: TRBD1
v_call: TRBV5-1
cdr3_aa: CASSKGQGENEQFF
cdr3_nt: TGCGCCAGCAGCAAGGGACAGGGTGAAAATGAGCAGTTCTTC

clone_size: many
j_call: TRBJ2-7
d_call: TRBD2
v_call: TRBV5-1
cdr3_aa: CASSPGLAVSYEQYF
cdr3_nt: TGTGCCAGCAGCCCCGGACTAGCGGTCTCCTACGAGCAGTACTTC

clone_size: many
j_call: TRBJ2-1
d_call: NA
v_call: TRBV27
cdr3_aa: CASSPPGTMGGRFF
cdr3_nt: TGTGCCAGCAGTCCCCCGGGCACCATGGGGGGGCGGTTCTTC

clone_size: many
j_call: TRBJ1-2
d_call: TRBD1
v_call: TRBV20-1
cdr3_aa: CSARPKAGDRVNYGYTF
cdr3_nt: TGCAGTGCTAGACCAAAGGCGGGGGACAGGGTTAACTATGGCTACACCTTC

clone_size: many
j_call: TRBJ1-1
d_call: NA
v_call: TRBV29-1
cdr3_aa: CSATRGAGAMNTEAFF
cdr3_nt: TGCAGCGCCACCCGAGGGGCAGGCGCGATGAACACTGAAGCTTTCTTT

clone_size: NA
j_call: TRBJ2-7
d_call: NA
v_call: TRBV29-1
cdr3_aa: CSVPSDSIYEQYF
cdr3_nt: TGCAGCGTCCCTTCCGACTCTATCTACGAGCAGTACTTC

clone_size: NA
j_call: TRBJ1-1
d_call: NA
v_call: TRBV19
cdr3_aa: CASSIGRFNTEAFF
cdr3_nt: TGTGCCAGTAGTATTGGGCGGTTCAACACTGAAGCTTTCTTT

clone_size: many
j_call: TRBJ2-7
d_call: NA
v_call: TRBV5-1
cdr3_aa: CASSLGGTGGLYEQYF
cdr3_nt: TGCGCCAGCAGCTTGGGGGGGACTGGCGGCCTCTACGAGCAGTACTTC

clone_size: many
j_call: TRBJ1-1
d_call: NA
v_call: TRBV2
cdr3_aa: CASSEAGRGNTEAFF
cdr3_nt: TGTGCCAGCAGTGAAGCGGGTAGGGGGAACACTGAAGCTTTCTTT

clone_size: many
j_call: TRBJ2-1
d_call: TRBD1
v_call: TRBV28
cdr3_aa: CASSFPLLGQGDNEQFF
cdr3_nt: TGTGCCAGCAGCTTCCCCCTGCTGGGACAGGGAGACAATGAGCAGTTCTTC

clone_size: few
j_call: TRBJ2-1
d_call: NA
v_call: TRBV6-1
cdr3_aa: CAITSGGYMNEQFF
cdr3_nt: TGTGCCATCACCAGCGGTGGCTATATGAATGAGCAGTTCTTC

clone_size: few
j_call: TRBJ2-7
d_call: NA
v_call: TRBV6-1
cdr3_aa: CASTLDRAPYEQYF
cdr3_nt: TGTGCCAGCACCTTGGACCGGGCCCCATACGAGCAGTACTTC

clone_size: NA
j_call: TRBJ2-1
d_call: NA
v_call: TRBV28
cdr3_aa: CASSLGYPSEGFF
cdr3_nt: TGTGCCAGCAGTTTAGGGTACCCTAGCGAAGGGTTCTTC

clone_size: NA
j_call: TRBJ2-2
d_call: TRBD2
v_call: TRBV29-1
cdr3_aa: CSVVGGRASGNTGELFF
cdr3_nt: TGCAGCGTTGTAGGTGGGAGGGCCAGTGGGAACACCGGGGAGCTGTTTTTT

clone_size: many
j_call: TRBJ2-7
d_call: TRBD2
v_call: TRBV18
cdr3_aa: CASSPRLASYEQYF
cdr3_nt: TGTGCCAGCTCACCTCGACTAGCCTCCTACGAGCAGTACTTC

clone_size: many
j_call: TRBJ2-4
d_call: NA
v_call: TRBV28
cdr3_aa: CASSLFTGGNGINIQYF
cdr3_nt: TGTGCCAGCAGTTTATTCACCGGCGGCAACGGGATTAACATTCAGTACTTC

clone_size: NA
j_call: TRBJ2-1
d_call: TRBD2
v_call: TRBV11-3
cdr3_aa: CASSREATSGSDEQFF
cdr3_nt: TGTGCCAGCAGCAGGGAGGCGACTAGCGGGAGCGATGAGCAGTTCTTC

clone_size: many
j_call: TRBJ2-5
d_call: TRBD1
v_call: TRBV20-1
cdr3_aa: CSARHRDRRRETQYF
cdr3_nt: TGCAGTGCTAGACACCGGGACAGGCGGCGGGAGACCCAGTACTTC

clone_size: many
j_call: TRBJ2-2
d_call: TRBD2
v_call: TRBV29-1
cdr3_aa: CSVGQLAGGNTGELFF
cdr3_nt: TGCAGCGTTGGTCAACTAGCGGGAGGGAACACCGGGGAGCTGTTTTTT

clone_size: NA
j_call: TRBJ2-1
d_call: TRBD1
v_call: TRBV7-6
cdr3_aa: CASSLGTGTGEFF
cdr3_nt: TGTGCCAGCAGCTTAGGGACCGGGACAGGGGAGTTCTTC

clone_size: NA
j_call: TRBJ1-5
d_call: NA
v_call: TRBV20-1
cdr3_aa: CSARAQAEPQHF
cdr3_nt: TGCAGTGCTAGAGCACAGGCGGAGCCCCAGCATTTT

clone_size: many
j_call: TRBJ1-1
d_call: NA
v_call: TRBV3-1
cdr3_aa: CASSTGEKSAFF
cdr3_nt: TGTGCCAGCAGCACCGGGGAGAAATCGGCTTTCTTT

clone_size: many
j_call: TRBJ2-7
d_call: TRBD1
v_call: TRBV7-3
cdr3_aa: CASSETGGEQYF
cdr3_nt: TGTGCCAGCAGCGAGACAGGGGGCGAGCAGTACTTC

clone_size: NA
j_call: TRBJ2-2
d_call: NA
v_call: TRBV13
cdr3_aa: CASSVEGMITGELFF
cdr3_nt: TGTGCCAGCAGCGTAGAGGGGATGATCACCGGGGAGCTGTTTTTT

clone_size: NA
j_call: TRBJ1-5
d_call: NA
v_call: TRBV5-1
cdr3_aa: CASSLGLDSNQPQHF
cdr3_nt: TGCGCCAGCAGCTTGGGGCTAGATAGCAATCAGCCCCAGCATTTT

clone_size: many
j_call: TRBJ2-7
d_call: NA
v_call: TRBV24-1
cdr3_aa: CATSSREYSYEQYF
cdr3_nt: TGTGCCACCAGTAGTCGCGAGTACTCCTACGAGCAGTACTTC

clone_size: NA
j_call: TRBJ2-2
d_call: NA
v_call: TRBV27
cdr3_aa: CASRLGTSTGELFF
cdr3_nt: TGTGCCAGCAGGCTTGGGACATCCACCGGGGAGCTGTTTTTT

clone_size: many
j_call: TRBJ2-5
d_call: NA
v_call: TRBV10-3
cdr3_aa: CAISESILSPEYF
cdr3_nt: TGTGCCATCAGTGAGTCGATCCTGTCCCCGGAGTACTTC

clone_size: NA
j_call: TRBJ2-1
d_call: NA
v_call: TRBV29-1
cdr3_aa: CSVVTSYNEQFF
cdr3_nt: TGCAGCGTTGTCACCTCCTACAATGAGCAGTTCTTC

clone_size: NA
j_call: TRBJ2-6
d_call: NA
v_call: TRBV19
cdr3_aa: CASSIEGGFGANVLTF
cdr3_nt: TGTGCCAGTAGTATAGAAGGGGGATTTGGGGCCAACGTCCTGACTTTC

clone_size: many
j_call: TRBJ1-1
d_call: NA
v_call: TRBV27
cdr3_aa: CASSPKSGTEAFF
cdr3_nt: TGTGCCAGCAGCCCCAAGAGTGGTACTGAAGCTTTCTTT

clone_size: NA
j_call: TRBJ1-1
d_call: NA
v_call: TRBV24-1
cdr3_aa: CAASDSDYTEAFF
cdr3_nt: TGTGCCGCCAGTGACTCTGACTACACTGAAGCTTTCTTT

clone_size: many
j_call: TRBJ2-1
d_call: TRBD2
v_call: TRBV7-2
cdr3_aa: CASSSVAGAPYNEQFF
cdr3_nt: TGTGCCAGCAGCTCCGTAGCGGGCGCGCCTTACAATGAGCAGTTCTTC

clone_size: NA
j_call: TRBJ1-6
d_call: NA
v_call: TRBV5-1
cdr3_aa: CASSLEFAGGRPPLHF
cdr3_nt: TGCGCCAGCAGCTTGGAGTTCGCGGGGGGACGCCCACCCCTCCACTTT

clone_size: many
j_call: TRBJ2-2
d_call: NA
v_call: TRBV9
cdr3_aa: CASSVRATGELFF
cdr3_nt: TGTGCCAGCAGCGTACGGGCGACCGGGGAGCTGTTTTTT

clone_size: many
j_call: TRBJ2-1
d_call: NA
v_call: TRBV28
cdr3_aa: CASSLGGPIYEQFF
cdr3_nt: TGTGCCAGCAGTCTAGGAGGGCCGATCTATGAGCAGTTCTTC

clone_size: NA
j_call: TRBJ2-3
d_call: NA
v_call: TRBV7-9
cdr3_aa: CASNRGSDSTDTQYF
cdr3_nt: TGTGCCAGCAACCGGGGGTCCGATAGCACAGATACGCAGTATTTT

clone_size: many
j_call: TRBJ2-1
d_call: NA
v_call: TRBV12-3/TRBV12-4
cdr3_aa: CASSSLPGSPYNEQFF
cdr3_nt: TGTGCCAGCAGTTCACTCCCGGGTTCCCCTTACAATGAGCAGTTCTTC

clone_size: NA
j_call: TRBJ2-6
d_call: NA
v_call: TRBV27
cdr3_aa: CASSLSGLYSGANVLTF
cdr3_nt: TGTGCCAGCAGTTTATCTGGTCTTTACTCTGGGGCCAACGTCCTGACTTTC

clone_size: NA
j_call: TRBJ2-1
d_call: TRBD2
v_call: TRBV4-2
cdr3_aa: CASSHSGGHNEQFF
cdr3_nt: TGTGCCAGCAGCCATAGCGGGGGCCACAATGAGCAGTTCTTC

clone_size: many
j_call: TRBJ1-2
d_call: TRBD1
v_call: TRBV28
cdr3_aa: CASSSLRGRVYGYTF
cdr3_nt: TGTGCCAGCAGTTCCTTGAGGGGGCGCGTCTATGGCTACACCTTC

clone_size: many
j_call: TRBJ2-7
d_call: NA
v_call: TRBV5-1
cdr3_aa: CASSNTIEQYF
cdr3_nt: TGCGCCAGCTCGAATACGATCGAGCAGTACTTC

clone_size: NA
j_call: TRBJ2-7
d_call: NA
v_call: TRBV27
cdr3_aa: CASSNPGEFYEQYF
cdr3_nt: TGTGCCAGCAGTAATCCGGGGGAGTTCTACGAGCAGTACTTC

clone_size: NA
j_call: TRBJ2-3
d_call: NA
v_call: TRBV12-3/TRBV12-4
cdr3_aa: CASSARGTDTQYF
cdr3_nt: TGTGCCAGCAGCGCCAGAGGAACGGATACGCAGTATTTT

clone_size: NA
j_call: TRBJ2-6
d_call: TRBD1
v_call: TRBV11-3
cdr3_aa: CASAPPGTGSGANVLTF
cdr3_nt: TGTGCCAGCGCCCCCCCCGGGACAGGATCTGGGGCCAACGTCCTGACTTTC